This TCR beta chain was sequenced for a study of cytomegalovirus exposure and HLA in healthy donors. On the study more broadly: According to later analysis, the same platform produced the roughly 120 validation and approximately 700 first-cohort repertoires.

The assay was immunoSEQ multiplex PCR, and TCRdb's table has in-frame clones only and misses some. Among under 300,000 clones listed, approximately 84% were seen once. This CDR3 is 17 amino acids long. CDR1 is SEHNR and CDR2 is FQNEAQ in the germline V gene (reference sequence). V dropped 5 bases and J dropped 6 bases, with 25 bases sitting between them. Remarks on this clone: The antigen is undetermined.

Study findings and constraints: The classifier reportedly diagnosed cytomegalovirus status with high specificity and sensitivity. Many donors carried some public TCRs, although rarity characterized most TCR sequences. Investigators reported approximately 170 TCR beta chains as tied to cytomegalovirus.

The origin of this receptor is a woman aged 25-40 years in good health and CMV-seropositive. Material: PBMCs. V gene TRBV7-9 combines with J gene TRBJ1-1, with D maybe TRBD1 (5 bases). The CDR3, as DNA: TGTGCCAGCAGCCCAAGGTCGGGGGAAGGTAGGATCGCTGAAGCTTTCTTT. It specifies CASSPRSGEGRIAEAFF.